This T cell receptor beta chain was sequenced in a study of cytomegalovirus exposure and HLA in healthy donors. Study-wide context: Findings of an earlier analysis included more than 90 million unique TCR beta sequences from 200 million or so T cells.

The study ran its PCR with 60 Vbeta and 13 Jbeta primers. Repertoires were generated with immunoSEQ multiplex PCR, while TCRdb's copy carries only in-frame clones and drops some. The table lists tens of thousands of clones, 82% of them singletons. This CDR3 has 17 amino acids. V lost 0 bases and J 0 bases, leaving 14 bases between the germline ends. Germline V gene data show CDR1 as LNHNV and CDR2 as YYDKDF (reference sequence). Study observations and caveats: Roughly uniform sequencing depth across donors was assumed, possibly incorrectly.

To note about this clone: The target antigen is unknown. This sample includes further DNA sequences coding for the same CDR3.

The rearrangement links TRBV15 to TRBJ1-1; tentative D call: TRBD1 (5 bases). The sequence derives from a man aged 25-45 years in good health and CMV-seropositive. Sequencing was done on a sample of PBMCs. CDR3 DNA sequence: TGTGCCACCAGCAGAGATCTCCTACAGGCCGTGAACACTGAAGCTTTCTTT. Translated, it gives CATSRDLLQAVNTEAFF.